This T cell receptor beta chain comes out of a study of CD8 T cells in ankylosing spondylitis. The CDR3 is 16 amino acids. V was cut by 5 bases and J by 0 bases, with 17 bases left in between. CDR1 and CDR2 from the germline V gene are SEHNR and FQNEAQ (reference sequence). Preparation of TCR beta libraries was done by quantitative 5'-RACE with molecular barcodes. TCRdb independently ran MiXCR on the 5' RACE reads; one entry per CDR3 protein. The sample comprises 350,000 to 400,000 distinct CDR3 sequences, roughly 20% of which are singletons, and under 15% rests with the top ten. Sequencing input: blood, either unsorted or a sorted T cell fraction (not recorded which). The J gene is TRBJ2-7, the V gene TRBV7-9, with D perhaps assigned TRBD1 or TRBD2 (5 bases each). The TCR originated in a male donor with ankylosing spondylitis or in good health (not recorded which). CDR3 DNA sequence: TGTGCCAGCAGCCCCCCCTTGGGGGACCGCTCCTACGAGCAGTACTTC. Amino acid sequence: CASSPPLGDRSYEQYF.